The present TCR beta chain was sequenced within a study of cytomegalovirus exposure and HLA in healthy donors. The protocol was immunoSEQ multiplex PCR, while the TCRdb copy is restricted to in-frame clones and leaves out a portion. The data show 250,000 to 350,000 clones, approximately 85% seen once. Comment on this clone: Within the sample, other DNA sequences also encode this same CDR3.

The CDR3 totals 11 residues. V lost 3 bases to trimming and J lost 4 bases, with 4 bases between them. In germline, CDR1 is ENHRY, CDR2 SYGVKD. Sequencing was performed on PBMCs. This receptor was taken from a man aged 30 to 39 in good health and CMV-seronegative. The chain joins TRBV10-3 to TRBJ2-7, with unresolved D. The CDR3 reads CAISDLYEQYF. The CDR3 bases are TGTGCCATCAGTGATCTTTACGAGCAGTACTTC.